These T cell receptor beta chains were read from a single sample in a study of graft-versus-host responses after intestinal transplantation. Generated by immunoSEQ multiplex PCR, the TCRdb table keeps only in-frame clones and is missing some. The sample has about 120,000 clones; roughly 91% are singletons. These receptors' targets are unknown. Sequencing used unstimulated CD4+ T cells sorted from spleen or lymph node cells, obtained before intestinal transplant. Every receptor here comes from a human donor who received an intestinal transplant. Both conserved end residues are part of each CDR3. Each record gives: CDR3 protein, V gene, clone size. Expanded clones get a size class; other rows say once, few or many, or leave the size out.

CDR3 protein: CASSSGTGNYGYTF
V gene: TRBV5-1
clone size: NA

CDR3 protein: CASSPRVRREGSFTGELFF
V gene: TRBV5-4
clone size: NA

CDR3 protein: CAGRFGRPETQYF
V gene: TRBV6-6
clone size: NA

CDR3 protein: CASSPRSPTDTQYF
V gene: TRBV5-4
clone size: NA

CDR3 protein: CAWSSSGFDTQYF
V gene: TRBV30
clone size: NA

CDR3 protein: CASSPAGYYEQYF
V gene: TRBV18
clone size: once

CDR3 protein: CASSTYAPPGFQIQETQYF
V gene: TRBV23-1
clone size: NA

CDR3 protein: CASSLPQPTNTEAFF
V gene: TRBV11-2
clone size: NA

CDR3 protein: CASSRRTSGRNEQYF
V gene: TRBV7-8
clone size: NA

CDR3 protein: CASSLSTVNYGYTF
V gene: TRBV11-2
clone size: NA